The rows below give T cell receptor beta chains drawn from one sample of a study of OX40 agonist ivuxolimab in advanced cancers. The assay was immunoSEQ multiplex PCR, and TCRdb's table has in-frame clones only and misses some. The sample lists under 40,000 clones; approximately 80% were seen once. The sample here was CD4+ or CD8+ T cells sorted from blood, taken in a trial of the OX40 agonist ivuxolimab. The receptors originated from an adult with an advanced solid tumor such as melanoma, head and neck, liver or kidney cancer. CDR3s include the opening cysteine and the closing phenylalanine or tryptophan. The D gene is left open where the match is weak. For some rows the clone size is stated as once, few or many, or as a class when expanded; others skip it.

D gene: -
V gene: TRBV28
clone size: few
J gene: TRBJ1-1
CDR3 DNA: TGTGCCAGCAGTTTGGGCCGGGGGTCCGGGAACACTGAAGCTTTCTTT
CDR3 protein: CASSLGRGSGNTEAFF

D gene: -
V gene: TRBV15
clone size: few
J gene: TRBJ1-1
CDR3 DNA: TGTGCCACCAGCAGAGACAAAAGGGCTTTCTTT
CDR3 protein: CATSRDKRAFF

D gene: TRBD1
V gene: TRBV15
clone size: -
J gene: TRBJ2-7
CDR3 DNA: TGTGCCACCAGCAGAGCCGGGACAGGGAGGGGATACGAGCAGTACTTC
CDR3 protein: CATSRAGTGRGYEQYF

D gene: -
V gene: TRBV11-3
clone size: -
J gene: TRBJ2-1
CDR3 DNA: TGTGCCAGCAGCTTAGATAGGGGGAATGAGCAGTTCTTC
CDR3 protein: CASSLDRGNEQFF

D gene: -
V gene: TRBV18
clone size: -
J gene: TRBJ1-5
CDR3 DNA: TGTGCCAGCTCACCCTCGGGATATCAGCCCCAGCATTTT
CDR3 protein: CASSPSGYQPQHF

D gene: -
V gene: TRBV30
clone size: -
J gene: TRBJ2-7
CDR3 DNA: TGTGCCTGGAGTAGGTCCCAGTCCTTGGAGCAGTACTTC
CDR3 protein: CAWSRSQSLEQYF

D gene: -
V gene: TRBV6-6
clone size: -
J gene: TRBJ1-1
CDR3 DNA: TGTGCCAGCAGTTACGACAGTGGCACTGAAGCTTTCTTT
CDR3 protein: CASSYDSGTEAFF

D gene: TRBD1
V gene: TRBV2
clone size: few
J gene: TRBJ1-6
CDR3 DNA: TGTGCCAGCAGGACCACAGGGGCGGCTTCACCCCTCCACTTT
CDR3 protein: CASRTTGAASPLHF

D gene: -
V gene: TRBV18
clone size: -
J gene: TRBJ1-3
CDR3 DNA: TGTGCCAGCTCACCCAGACAGGACTCTGGAAACACCATATATTTT
CDR3 protein: CASSPRQDSGNTIYF

D gene: TRBD1
V gene: TRBV4-3
clone size: -
J gene: TRBJ1-2
CDR3 DNA: TGCGCCAGCAGCCAAAAGACAGGGAGCTATGGCTACACCTTC
CDR3 protein: CASSQKTGSYGYTF

D gene: -
V gene: TRBV5-1
clone size: once
J gene: TRBJ2-7
CDR3 DNA: TGCGCCAGCAGCCCGATACCTGGACAGTCCTACGAGCAGTACTTC
CDR3 protein: CASSPIPGQSYEQYF

D gene: TRBD2
V gene: TRBV7-8
clone size: -
J gene: TRBJ2-3
CDR3 DNA: TGTGCCAGCAGCTTATATGGGCGGGAGGGCACAGATACGCAGTATTTT
CDR3 protein: CASSLYGREGTDTQYF

D gene: TRBD2
V gene: TRBV18
clone size: -
J gene: TRBJ2-1
CDR3 DNA: TGTGCCAGCTCACCCCCAGCGGGAGGCTTCTACAATGAGCAGTTCTTC
CDR3 protein: CASSPPAGGFYNEQFF

D gene: -
V gene: TRBV9
clone size: -
J gene: TRBJ2-3
CDR3 DNA: TGTGCCAGCAGCGACAGGGACCGTACAGATACGCAGTATTTT
CDR3 protein: CASSDRDRTDTQYF

D gene: -
V gene: TRBV6-6
clone size: -
J gene: TRBJ2-3
CDR3 DNA: TGTGCCAGCAGTACGGGCCCCGCAGATACGCAGTATTTT
CDR3 protein: CASSTGPADTQYF

D gene: TRBD2
V gene: TRBV19
clone size: few
J gene: TRBJ2-1
CDR3 DNA: TGTGCCAGTACCTCCGGGACTAGGAATCATGAGCAGTTCTTC
CDR3 protein: CASTSGTRNHEQFF

D gene: TRBD1
V gene: TRBV28
clone size: -
J gene: TRBJ1-2
CDR3 DNA: TGTGCCAGCAGTCCAGACAGGGCTTTTGGCGGCTACACCTTC
CDR3 protein: CASSPDRAFGGYTF

D gene: TRBD1
V gene: TRBV4-1
clone size: -
J gene: TRBJ2-1
CDR3 DNA: TGCGCCAGCAGCGGGACAGCTTACAATGAGCAGTTCTTC
CDR3 protein: CASSGTAYNEQFF

D gene: TRBD2
V gene: TRBV6-9
clone size: -
J gene: TRBJ2-7
CDR3 DNA: TGTGCCACCCGACCCGGGACTAGGGGAGAAGGGCAGTACTTC
CDR3 protein: CATRPGTRGEGQYF

D gene: -
V gene: TRBV6-5
clone size: -
J gene: TRBJ2-5
CDR3 DNA: TGTGCCAGCAGGCGGCGGACTCCCGAAGGGACCCAGTACTTC
CDR3 protein: CASRRRTPEGTQYF

D gene: TRBD2
V gene: TRBV7-9
clone size: -
J gene: TRBJ2-2
CDR3 DNA: TGTGCCAGCAGCCTGGGACTAGCAATCGGGGAGCTGTTTTTT
CDR3 protein: CASSLGLAIGELFF

D gene: -
V gene: TRBV6-1
clone size: -
J gene: TRBJ1-2
CDR3 DNA: TGTGCCAGTGGGGGCGGTATGTCTAGCTATGGCTACACCTTC
CDR3 protein: CASGGGMSSYGYTF

D gene: TRBD2
V gene: TRBV19
clone size: -
J gene: TRBJ2-7
CDR3 DNA: TGTGCCAGTAGCCGAGGACTAGCGGCCTACGAGCAGTACTTC
CDR3 protein: CASSRGLAAYEQYF

D gene: TRBD1
V gene: TRBV18
clone size: -
J gene: TRBJ2-5
CDR3 DNA: TGTGCCAGCTCACCGGGGACAGCGAAAGAGACCCAGTACTTC
CDR3 protein: CASSPGTAKETQYF

D gene: -
V gene: TRBV23-1
clone size: -
J gene: TRBJ2-3
CDR3 DNA: TGCGCCAGTAAGGACAGAGTAACAGATACGCAGTATTTT
CDR3 protein: CASKDRVTDTQYF

D gene: -
V gene: TRBV5-1
clone size: -
J gene: TRBJ2-3
CDR3 DNA: TGCGCCAGCAACTTGGGCGGGAGCACAGATACGCAGTATTTT
CDR3 protein: CASNLGGSTDTQYF

D gene: -
V gene: TRBV5-1
clone size: once
J gene: TRBJ2-1
CDR3 DNA: TGCGCCAGCAGCTTGGGATGGACGGGAGTAAATGAGCAGTTCTTC
CDR3 protein: CASSLGWTGVNEQFF

D gene: -
V gene: TRBV7-2
clone size: -
J gene: TRBJ1-5
CDR3 DNA: TGTGCCAGCAGCTTGGGCAGGGGCCCCAACAATCAGCCCCAGCATTTT
CDR3 protein: CASSLGRGPNNQPQHF

D gene: -
V gene: TRBV29-1
clone size: -
J gene: TRBJ1-2
CDR3 DNA: TGCAGCGTGAACAGGGATATGGGAGCTGCTGGCTACACCTTC
CDR3 protein: CSVNRDMGAAGYTF

D gene: -
V gene: TRBV10-1
clone size: -
J gene: TRBJ2-2
CDR3 DNA: TGCGCCAGCAGCAGGGACACGAACACCGGGGAGCTGTTTTTT
CDR3 protein: CASSRDTNTGELFF

D gene: -
V gene: TRBV18
clone size: -
J gene: TRBJ2-2
CDR3 DNA: TGTGCCAGCTCACCTCAGCTAGTGAACGGGGAGCTGTTTTTT
CDR3 protein: CASSPQLVNGELFF

D gene: -
V gene: TRBV6-1
clone size: -
J gene: TRBJ1-2
CDR3 DNA: TGTGCCAGCAGCCAGAGGGAGAACTATGGCTACACCTTC
CDR3 protein: CASSQRENYGYTF

D gene: -
V gene: TRBV7-8
clone size: -
J gene: TRBJ2-5
CDR3 DNA: TGTGCCAGCAGTCTCGTGGGGGGGGCTTTGGAGACCCAGTACTTC
CDR3 protein: CASSLVGGALETQYF

D gene: TRBD2
V gene: TRBV4-2
clone size: -
J gene: TRBJ2-1
CDR3 DNA: TGTGCCAGCAGCGACTCGGGGGGCGCGGCTAGCGGGTACAATGAGCAGTTCTTC
CDR3 protein: CASSDSGGAASGYNEQFF

D gene: TRBD2
V gene: TRBV7-3
clone size: -
J gene: TRBJ2-1
CDR3 DNA: TGTGCCAGCAGCCCGGGAAGCGGGAGGGGAACCTACAATGAGCAGTTCTTC
CDR3 protein: CASSPGSGRGTYNEQFF

D gene: TRBD1
V gene: TRBV19
clone size: -
J gene: TRBJ2-7
CDR3 DNA: TGTGCCAGTAGTACATCAGGGGGAATGGGGTCCTACGAGCAGTACTTC
CDR3 protein: CASSTSGGMGSYEQYF

D gene: TRBD1
V gene: TRBV11-2
clone size: -
J gene: TRBJ2-7
CDR3 DNA: TGTGCCAGCAGCTTAATCGGGACAGGGGTCCGGCAGTACTTC
CDR3 protein: CASSLIGTGVRQYF

D gene: -
V gene: TRBV6-5
clone size: -
J gene: TRBJ2-7
CDR3 DNA: TGTGCCAGCATGGGAGAAACCTACGAGCAGTACTTC
CDR3 protein: CASMGETYEQYF

D gene: -
V gene: TRBV18
clone size: -
J gene: TRBJ2-7
CDR3 DNA: TGTGCCAGCTCACCACCCTCAGGCAACTACGAGCAGTACTTC
CDR3 protein: CASSPPSGNYEQYF

D gene: -
V gene: TRBV9
clone size: -
J gene: TRBJ2-5
CDR3 DNA: TGTGCCAGCAGCGTAGGGGTAGCGGAAGAGACCCAGTACTTC
CDR3 protein: CASSVGVAEETQYF

D gene: -
V gene: TRBV21-1
clone size: -
J gene: TRBJ2-3
CDR3 DNA: TGTGCCAGCAGCACCGAAAGGAGGTACAGGGAGGTAGTCACAGATACGCAGTATTTT
CDR3 protein: CASSTERRYREVVTDTQYF

D gene: -
V gene: TRBV19
clone size: -
J gene: TRBJ1-1
CDR3 DNA: TGTGCCAGTATGGGGTCCAGGGGTAACACTGAAGCTTTCTTT
CDR3 protein: CASMGSRGNTEAFF

D gene: TRBD1
V gene: TRBV27
clone size: -
J gene: TRBJ2-3
CDR3 DNA: TGTGCCAGCCTCCGGGACAGTCCTCTCTATAGCGCAGATACGCAGTATTTT
CDR3 protein: CASLRDSPLYSADTQYF

D gene: TRBD1
V gene: TRBV5-1
clone size: few
J gene: TRBJ2-6
CDR3 DNA: TGCGCCAGCAGCCTGACAGGGGCCTACTCTGGGGCCAACGTCCTGACTTTC
CDR3 protein: CASSLTGAYSGANVLTF

D gene: -
V gene: TRBV5-8
clone size: -
J gene: TRBJ1-1
CDR3 DNA: TGTGCCAGCAGCTTGGAAAGGGACACTGAAGCTTTCTTT
CDR3 protein: CASSLERDTEAFF

D gene: -
V gene: TRBV19
clone size: -
J gene: TRBJ1-1
CDR3 DNA: TGTGCCAGTAGTAACCCAGGGAGGGGAACTGAAGCTTTCTTT
CDR3 protein: CASSNPGRGTEAFF